The 29 T cell receptor beta chains in this list originate from one sample, sequenced in a study of cytomegalovirus exposure and HLA in healthy donors. The study ran its PCR with 60 Vbeta and 13 Jbeta primers. TCRdb's copy holds only in-frame clones and misses some; the assay was immunoSEQ multiplex PCR. The data contain more than 150,000 clones, 80% of them singletons. Sequenced material: PBMCs. The receptor set was obtained from a boy aged 10-17 years in good health and CMV-seronegative.

V is TRBV30 and J is TRBJ2-5; TRBD2 aligns across 16 bases. Germline lookup yields CDR1 GTSNPN and CDR2 SVGIG (reference sequence). J gave up 5 bases and V 0 bases, and 12 bases lay outside the gene matches. The CDR3 is 19 residues long. The CDR3 coding sequence is TGTGCCTGGAGTGTACGATGGGGACTAGCGGGGGGGCGTGCGGAGACCCAGTACTTC. This codes for CAWSVRWGLAGGRAETQYF.

J is TRBJ2-7 and V is TRBV29-1, with D perhaps matching TRBD1 (5 bases). Trimming pared 3 bases from V and 4 bases from J, leaving 13 bases between. The CDR3 contains 13 residues. Germline-derived CDR1 and CDR2 are SQVTM and ANQGSEA. This CDR3 reads CSVEETVGYEQYF. The DNA of the CDR3 is TGCAGCGTTGAGGAGACAGTAGGTTACGAGCAGTACTTC.

This clone was picked up a small number of times. The rearrangement links TRBV7-2 to TRBJ1-2; perhaps TRBD1 as D (6 bases). V lost 5 bases and J 4 bases, leaving 17 bases between the germline ends. From germline, CDR1 is SGHTA and CDR2 FQGNSA. The CDR3 extends over 15 amino acids. CDR3 region: CASSRGGELRYGYTF. The CDR3, as DNA: TGTGCCAGCAGCCGAGGGGGAGAATTACGCTATGGCTACACCTTC.

The chain links TRBV5-4 to TRBJ2-7, with 9 bases lining up with TRBD1. Germline CDR1 SGHNT, CDR2 YYREEE (reference sequence). J gave up 5 bases and V 4 bases, and 10 bases lay outside the gene matches. The CDR3 has 15 residues. CDR3 loop: CASSPRQGVLHEQYF. CDR3 bases: TGTGCCAGCAGCCCACGACAGGGGGTTTTACACGAGCAGTACTTC.

The chain has TRBV7-9 and TRBJ2-3; TRBD1 matches 8 bases. The length of the CDR3 is 14 residues. Looked up from germline, CDR1 is SEHNR and CDR2 is FQNEAQ (reference sequence). V was clipped by 4 bases and J by 5 bases; unmatched bases: 5. The CDR3 sequence: CASSSRGPGDTQYF. The CDR3 DNA reads TGTGCCAGCAGCTCCAGGGGGCCGGGAGATACGCAGTATTTT.

For the CDR3, the DNA is TGTGCCAGTAGTATCGGGGGGACGGAGCCTAACACTGAAGCTTTCTTT. It is translated as CASSIGGTEPNTEAFF. The chain employs TRBV19 and TRBJ1-1, with D possibly being TRBD1 (5 bases). The CDR3 sequence is 16 residues long. Looked up from germline, CDR1 is LNHDA and CDR2 is SQIVND (reference sequence). Trimming took off 3 bases at V and 2 bases at J, with 16 bases between the two ends.

Remarks on this clone: Other DNA sequences in the same sample also yield this CDR3. V and J are TRBV30 and TRBJ1-2, with 7 bases fitting TRBD1. This CDR3 has 13 residues. In germline, CDR1 is GTSNPN, CDR2 SVGIG (reference sequence). Trimming cost V 1 base and J 2 bases; bases outside gene matches: 1. Here the CDR3 reads CAWSADRNYGYTF. CDR3 DNA sequence: TGTGCCTGGAGTGCGGACAGGAACTATGGCTACACCTTC.

The V call is TRBV2, the J call TRBJ1-2; TRBD1 matches at 8 bases. Germline V CDR1 and CDR2: SNHLY, FYNNEI. J was trimmed by 7 bases and V by 2 bases; bases with no gene match: 6. This CDR3 has 14 residues. Here the CDR3 DNA reads TGTGCCAGCAGTGAAACCAGGGGGCCGGGTGGCTACACCTTC. Its translation is CASSETRGPGGYTF.

The rearrangement links TRBV5-6 to TRBJ1-3; 7 bases map to TRBD1. There are 16 residues in the CDR3. Germline V CDR1 and CDR2: SGHDT, YYEEEE. J lost 1 base, V lost 4 bases, and 8 bases had no gene match. The CDR3 sequence: CASSLIDRASGNTIYF. Written as DNA, the CDR3 is TGTGCCAGCAGCCTGATCGACAGGGCTTCTGGAAACACCATATATTTT.

The genes are TRBV10-1 and TRBJ2-7; 9 bases map to TRBD2. The junction had 5 bases not matched to a gene; V was cut back by 0 bases and J by 2 bases. This CDR3 has 16 amino acids. From germline, CDR1 is WNHNN and CDR2 SYGVQD (reference sequence). The CDR3 here is CASSESGSGGTYEQYF. The CDR3 coding sequence is TGCGCCAGCAGTGAGTCTGGGAGCGGGGGGACCTACGAGCAGTACTTC.

This chain connects TRBV15 to TRBJ2-5; the match to TRBD1 covers 10 bases. The closer fit of TRBJ2-7 to the DNA end suggests the J call may be wrong. Germline-derived CDR1 and CDR2 are LNHNV and YYDKDF (reference sequence). The CDR3 length is 14 residues. CDR3 coding DNA: TGTGCCACCGGGACAGGGGACACCTCCTACGAGCAGTACTTC. This encodes CATGTGDTSYEQYF.

The rearrangement joins TRBV5-1 to TRBJ2-7, with D possibly matching TRBD1 (6 bases). Germline-derived CDR1 and CDR2 are SGHRS and YFSETQ. Trimming took 0 bases from V and 6 from J, leaving 19 bases between them. The CDR3 totals 16 residues. The CDR3 is CASSLAGTSIGGEQYF. In DNA, the CDR3 is TGCGCCAGCAGCTTGGCCGGGACCTCGATAGGGGGCGAGCAGTACTTC.

The chain has TRBV6-5 and TRBJ2-1, with D possibly TRBD2 on 5 matching bases. V lost 6 bases, J lost 8 bases, and 17 bases lay in between. This CDR3 has 14 amino acids. Germline CDR1 is MNHEY and CDR2 is SVGAGI. DNA for the CDR3: TGTGCCAGCAGCCGGGGTGACCCTGCGGATGAGCAGTTCTTC. Translated, it gives CASSRGDPADEQFF.

The chain couples TRBV6-6 to TRBJ1-2; D perhaps matches TRBD1 (6 bases). The CDR3 spans 15 residues. The germline gives CDR1 MNHNY, CDR2 SVGAGI (reference sequence). Trimming left V 2 bases short and J 6 bases short, with 16 bases between. The CDR3 loop is CASSYSPDRIHGYTF. The CDR3 bases are TGTGCCAGCAGTTACAGTCCGGACAGAATCCATGGCTACACCTTC.

The chain links TRBV7-2 to TRBJ2-3; a weak D match, TRBD1 (5 bases). The CDR3 is 15 residues long. The V end was cut by 1 base, the J end by 3 bases, with 11 bases between. Germline CDR1 is SGHTA and CDR2 is FQGNSA. CDR3: CASSLGQGWTDTQYF. CDR3 bases: TGTGCCAGCAGCTTAGGGCAGGGCTGGACAGATACGCAGTATTTT.

The genes are TRBV9 and TRBJ2-5, with 10 bases matching TRBD2. The CDR3 is made up of 16 amino acids. After removal of 2 bases from V and 1 base from J, the junction contained 5 bases not matched to a gene. Germline V gene sequence: CDR1 SGDLS, CDR2 YYNGEE. The DNA of the CDR3 is TGTGCCAGCAGCGTGGGAGCGGGAGGGCCCCAAGAGACCCAGTACTTC. This codes for CASSVGAGGPQETQYF.

This chain connects TRBV9 to TRBJ2-7; D is ambiguous. The germline V and J ends were trimmed by 0 bases and 2 bases, with 9 bases remaining between them. This CDR3 contains 14 residues. Germline V gene sequence: CDR1 SGDLS, CDR2 YYNGEE. Here the CDR3 reads CASSVAALTYEQYF. As DNA, the CDR3 is TGTGCCAGCAGCGTAGCAGCGCTAACCTACGAGCAGTACTTC.

The V gene is TRBV9, the J gene TRBJ2-2; 9 bases map to TRBD2. With V trimmed by 8 bases and J by 4 bases, 9 bases remained unmatched. CDR3 length: 15 amino acids. Germline-derived CDR1 and CDR2 are SGDLS and YYNGEE. The CDR3 protein is CASTLAGSSTGELFF. The CDR3 bases are TGTGCCAGTACCCTAGCGGGGTCGTCCACCGGGGAGCTGTTTTTT.

The chain carries TRBV9 and TRBJ1-3; no clear D gene. Trimming left V 3 bases short and J 0 bases short, with 10 bases between. Germline-derived CDR1 and CDR2 are SGDLS and YYNGEE. The CDR3 consists of 15 residues. CDR3 residues: CASSGDFYSGNTIYF. The CDR3 DNA reads TGTGCCAGCAGCGGCGACTTTTACTCTGGAAACACCATATATTTT. Full variable domain (outside the CDR3, taken from reference TRBV9 and TRBJ1-3): DSGVTQTPKHLITATGQRVTLRCSPRSGDLSVYWYQQSLDQGLQFLIQYYNGEERAKGNILERFSAQQFPDLHSELNLSSLELGDSALYFCASSGDFYSGNTIYFGEGSWLTVV.

This clone has only a few counts. The CDR3 loop is CSARGAAEAFF. CDR3 bases: TGCAGTGCTAGAGGGGCAGCTGAAGCTTTCTTT. The J gene is TRBJ1-1, the V gene TRBV20-1; D gene uncertain. The CDR3 is 11 residues long. Germline V gene data show CDR1 as DFQATT and CDR2 as SNEGSKA (reference sequence). The V gene lost 1 base and the J gene lost 6 bases, with 6 bases spanning the gap.

Only one count was recorded for this clone. The chain joins TRBV11-3 to TRBJ2-7; TRBD2 might be the D (6 bases). With 8 bases removed from V and 3 bases from J, the gap between germline ends came to 17 bases. Per the germline V gene, CDR1 is SGHNT and CDR2 is YENEEA. The CDR3 totals 14 residues. The CDR3 region is CASPFAPGDYEQYF. CDR3 DNA sequence: TGTGCCAGCCCCTTCGCCCCGGGGGACTACGAGCAGTACTTC. Looking up the rest from reference TRBV11-3 and TRBJ2-7 gives the full variable domain: EAGVVQSPRYKIIEKKQPVAFWCNPISGHNTLYWYLQNLGQGPELLIRYENEEAVDDSQLPKDRFSAERLKGVDSTLKIQPAELGDSAVYLCASPFAPGDYEQYFGPGTRLTVT.

This clone occurred once. The rearrangement uses TRBV9 and TRBJ2-1; the match to TRBD1 covers 7 bases. This CDR3 contains 14 residues. V shed 0 bases, J shed 5 bases, and the junction held 2 bases outside the gene matches. Germline CDR1 is SGDLS and CDR2 is YYNGEE. The DNA of the CDR3 is TGTGCCAGCAGCGTAGCGGGGACAGACAATGAGCAGTTCTTC. Its translation is CASSVAGTDNEQFF.

This clone was picked up one time. The chain uses TRBV4-2 and TRBJ2-5; 9 bases fit TRBD2. CDR1 LGHNA and CDR2 YNFKEQ come from the germline V gene. The trim removed 0 bases at V and 5 bases at J, leaving 7 bases unmatched. CDR3 length: 16 residues. CDR3 nucleotide sequence: TGTGCCAGCAGCCAAGATCGGCTAGCGGGGTGGGAGACCCAGTACTTC. Translated: CASSQDRLAGWETQYF.

The rearrangement links TRBV12-5 to TRBJ1-1; 8 bases match TRBD1. CDR1 is LGHNT and CDR2 is FRNRAP in the germline V gene. This CDR3 spans 16 amino acids. J lost 3 bases, V lost 0 bases, and 6 bases had no gene match. The CDR3 region is CASGLVRDRRYTEAFF. The CDR3 coding sequence is TGTGCTAGTGGTTTGGTACGGGACAGGCGGTACACTGAAGCTTTCTTT.

V gene TRBV5-6 combines with J gene TRBJ1-2; 8 nucleotides align to TRBD1. The CDR3 totals 14 residues. V was pared by 4 bases and J by 4 bases, with 6 bases of the junction left unmatched. Per germline, CDR1 SGHDT and CDR2 YYEEEE. CDR3 in amino acids: CASSIGQGTYGYTF. The CDR3 nucleotides read TGTGCCAGCAGCATCGGACAGGGTACCTATGGCTACACCTTC.

The chain has TRBV6-1 and TRBJ2-4; D ambiguous. The CDR3 loop spans 16 amino acids. V lost 2 bases and J 1 base, leaving 12 bases between the germline ends. Germline-derived CDR1 and CDR2 are MNHNS and SASEGT. The CDR3 reads CASSESVEAAKNIQYF. DNA for the CDR3: TGTGCCAGCAGTGAATCGGTGGAAGCGGCCAAAAACATTCAGTACTTC.

The rearrangement joins TRBV5-5 to TRBJ2-1; 10 bases line up with TRBD2. The V gene's germline CDR1 is SGHKS and CDR2 YYEKEE (reference sequence). Trimming cost V 3 bases and J 9 bases; bases outside gene matches: 9. This CDR3 spans 15 amino acids. DNA for the CDR3: TGTGCCAGCAGCTCGGGACTAGCGTCCTTCGGTGAGCAGTTCTTC. Amino acids: CASSSGLASFGEQFF.

The chain couples TRBV4-2 to TRBJ2-1; TRBD2 matches 7 bases. Trimming took 0 bases from V and 4 from J; bases not matched to a gene: 9. The CDR3 consists of 17 residues. Germline values: CDR1 LGHNA, CDR2 YNFKEQ. The CDR3 coding sequence is TGTGCCAGCAGCCAAGACGGGGCGGGAGAACGGTACAATGAGCAGTTCTTC. Its translation: CASSQDGAGERYNEQFF.

This chain connects TRBV30 to TRBJ1-3; tentatively, D is TRBD1 (5 bases). This CDR3 has 12 residues. From germline, CDR1 is GTSNPN and CDR2 SVGIG (reference sequence). Between the trimmed V and J ends, which lost 8 bases and 6 bases, there was a span of 14 bases. DNA for the CDR3: TGTGCCCGAACAGGAGCAGCAAACACCATATATTTT. It specifies CARTGAANTIYF.